What follows are 25 T cell receptor beta chains derived from one specimen sequenced in a study of somatic mutations in cytotoxic T cells in rheumatoid arthritis. Clones were read by immunoSEQ multiplex PCR, and TCRdb kept only the in-frame ones, dropping some. The sample shows approximately 18,000 clones, 85% to 90% of them seen only once. Material: CD8+ T cells sorted from blood. These receptors were taken from a middle-aged man in good health.

This clone has just one count. This chain connects TRBV13 to TRBJ1-3; D not certain. The germline V and J ends were trimmed by 5 bases and 6 bases, with 11 bases remaining between them. Germline CDR1 PRHDT, CDR2 FYEKMQ (reference sequence). The CDR3 contains 13 residues. The CDR3 region has the DNA TGTGCCAGCAGCCCCTCGGAACAAAACACCATATATTTT. Translated, it gives CASSPSEQNTIYF.

The J gene is TRBJ2-4, the V gene TRBV28; D call uncertain. The CDR3 runs to 14 residues. Germline loops: CDR1 MDHEN, CDR2 SYDVKM. V gave up 2 bases and J gave up 0 bases, with 5 bases separating them. CDR3 sequence (DNA): TGTGCCAGCAGTTTAACCTTAGCCAAAAACATTCAGTACTTC. This encodes CASSLTLAKNIQYF.

The rearrangement uses TRBV21-1 and TRBJ1-4. TRBV21-1 represents a pseudogene. The CDR3 consists of 14 residues. The CDR3: CASSTPVGNEKLFF. The CDR3 coding sequence is TGTGCCAGCAGTACCCCGGTGGGGAATGAAAAACTGTTTTTT.

The V gene is TRBV5-8, the J gene TRBJ1-2; 7 positions match TRBD1. Germline CDR1 SGHTS, CDR2 YDEGEE. V shed 7 bases and J 3 bases; nucleotides not matched to a gene: 6. The CDR3 is made up of 13 amino acids. CDR3 in amino acids: CASEEGAHYGYTF. The CDR3 nucleotides are TGTGCCAGCGAGGAGGGGGCCCACTATGGCTACACCTTC.

This chain uses TRBV27 with TRBJ2-7, with D tentatively TRBD2 (6 bases). In germline, CDR1 is MNHEY, CDR2 SMNVEV (reference sequence). This CDR3 spans 16 amino acids. Trimming took 0 bases from V and 2 from J, leaving 14 bases between them. The CDR3 DNA reads as TGTGCCAGCAGTTTATCGTGGGGGGTAGTAACCTACGAGCAGTACTTC. Translating it yields CASSLSWGVVTYEQYF.

This clone was observed a handful of times. The chain couples TRBV11-2 to TRBJ1-2; D not resolved. The germline gives CDR1 SGHAT, CDR2 FQNNGV. CDR3 length equals 14 residues. Trimming cost V 5 bases and J 8 bases, with 18 bases left between them. The CDR3 coding sequence is TGTGCCAGCAGCCCCGAGGGCAACTGGAGGGGCTACACCTTC. This encodes CASSPEGNWRGYTF.

The chain recombines TRBV5-8 with TRBJ2-7; D may correspond to TRBD1 or TRBD2 (6 bases each). Per germline, CDR1 SGHTS and CDR2 YDEGEE. The CDR3 consists of 16 residues. V was shortened by 7 bases and J by 6 bases, with 26 bases between the two germline ends. CDR3 DNA sequence: TGTGCCAGCCCCTCCAGGGGCACAATCCAGGGAGGCGAGCAGTACTTC. It is translated as CASPSRGTIQGGEQYF.

This clone was seen only a few times. The chain is built from TRBV7-9 and TRBJ2-1; 11 positions match TRBD2. V lost 5 bases to trimming and J lost 7 bases; unmatched junction nucleotides: 7. Germline CDR1 and CDR2: SEHNR and FQNEAQ (reference sequence). The CDR3 sequence is 15 residues long. DNA for the CDR3: TGTGCCAGCAGCACCCTAGCGGGAGGATCGAATGAGCAGTTCTTC. Its translation: CASSTLAGGSNEQFF.

The chain joins TRBV15 to TRBJ2-1, with 10 bases identical to TRBD1. This CDR3 spans 17 amino acids. From germline, CDR1 is LNHNV and CDR2 YYDKDF (reference sequence). V shed 0 bases and J 3 bases; nucleotides not matched to a gene: 5. The CDR3 region has the DNA TGTGCCACCAGCAGAGATGACAGGGGGCCCATCTACAATGAGCAGTTCTTC. This encodes CATSRDDRGPIYNEQFF.

The chain recombines TRBV19 with TRBJ2-7, with D perhaps matching TRBD2 (6 bases). The CDR3 covers 16 residues. The germline V gene has CDR1 LNHDA and CDR2 SQIVND (reference sequence). Trimming pared 3 bases from V and 5 bases from J, leaving 20 bases between. Here the CDR3 DNA reads TGTGCCAGTAGTATCGGAGGGGCTATTCATCGGGACGAGCAGTACTTC. Protein product: CASSIGGAIHRDEQYF.

This clone was observed a few times. The rearrangement links TRBV14 to TRBJ1-1; D is perhaps TRBD1 (6 bases). CDR1 SGHDN and CDR2 FVKESK come from the germline V gene. V was shortened by 3 bases and J by 2 bases, with 13 bases between the two germline ends. This CDR3 contains 15 residues. CDR3 in amino acids: CASSQKTGLNTEAFF. DNA of the CDR3: TGTGCCAGCAGCCAGAAGACAGGCCTAAACACTGAAGCTTTCTTT.

This clone appeared a few times. This chain uses TRBV7-9 with TRBJ1-1; D gene ambiguous. Deletions cut 0 bases from V and 7 bases from J, with 9 bases between. In germline, CDR1 is SEHNR, CDR2 FQNEAQ (reference sequence). The CDR3 extends over 13 amino acids. CDR3 nucleotide sequence: TGTGCCAGCAGCTTAGCGACTCGGGGTGAAGCTTTCTTT. Translated: CASSLATRGEAFF.

This clone was observed a single time. This rearrangement joins TRBV9 to TRBJ2-7; D not resolved. The CDR3 has 13 amino acids. Deletions cut 0 bases from V and 5 bases from J, with 9 bases between. CDR1 SGDLS and CDR2 YYNGEE come from the germline V gene. For the CDR3, the DNA is TGTGCCAGCAGCGTAGACGGTTTCAACGAGCAGTACTTC. Residues: CASSVDGFNEQYF.

The chain uses TRBV27 and TRBJ2-3; 7 positions match TRBD2. This CDR3 spans 16 amino acids. Germline V gene sequence: CDR1 MNHEY, CDR2 SMNVEV (reference sequence). After removal of 4 bases from V and 3 bases from J, the junction contained 10 bases not matched to a gene. The CDR3 bases are TGTGCCAGCAGTTCACTAGCGCCGTACGGGACAGATACGCAGTATTTT. It yields the protein CASSSLAPYGTDTQYF.

CDR3 sequence reads: CASSQDRAGRGYEQYF. The CDR3 DNA reads as TGCGCCAGCAGCCAAGATCGAGCGGGAAGAGGATACGAGCAGTACTTC. V gene TRBV4-1 combines with J gene TRBJ2-7, with 7 bases matching TRBD2. Trimming took 0 bases from V and 4 from J; bases not matched to a gene: 9. Germline V gene sequence: CDR1 MGHRA, CDR2 YSYEKL. The CDR3 length is 16 residues.

V is TRBV11-2 and J is TRBJ1-2; possible D gene TRBD1, 5 bases. Germline V gene sequence: CDR1 SGHAT, CDR2 FQNNGV. V was pared by 3 bases and J by 6 bases, with 11 bases between. The CDR3 runs to 13 residues. The CDR3 nucleotides are TGTGCCAGCAGCTTTTCCCAGGGAAATGGCTACACCTTC. It yields the protein CASSFSQGNGYTF. Full variable domain (rest looked up from reference TRBV11-2 and TRBJ1-2): EAGVAQSPRYKIIEKRQSVAFWCNPISGHATLYWYQQILGQGPKLLIQFQNNGVVDDSQLPKDRFSAERLKGVDSTLKIQPAKLEDSAVYLCASSFSQGNGYTFGSGTRLTVV.

The chain links TRBV13 to TRBJ1-5; D is uncertain. CDR1 is PRHDT and CDR2 is FYEKMQ in the germline V gene (reference sequence). V gave up 0 bases and J gave up 0 bases, with 6 bases separating them. This CDR3 comprises 15 residues. CDR3 DNA: TGTGCCAGCAGCTTAGGGGGTTATAGCAATCAGCCCCAGCATTTT. This encodes CASSLGGYSNQPQHF.

J is TRBJ1-1 and V is TRBV7-9; no clear D. Between the trimmed V and J ends, which lost 7 bases and 1 base, there was a span of 16 bases. CDR3 size: 15 residues. In germline, CDR1 is SEHNR, CDR2 FQNEAQ (reference sequence). This CDR3 reads CASNRFGEGNTEAFF. The CDR3, as DNA: TGTGCCAGCAACAGATTTGGCGAGGGGAACACTGAAGCTTTCTTT.

The chain carries TRBV4-3 and TRBJ2-7; D may be TRBD1 (5 bases). V dropped 1 base and J dropped 1 base, with 11 bases sitting between them. There are 15 residues in the CDR3. Germline V gene lookup returns CDR1 LGHNA and CDR2 YSLEER. CDR3 DNA: TGCGCCAGCAGCCAAGGGACAACCTCATCCTACGAGCAGTACTTC. Protein product: CASSQGTTSSYEQYF.

V gene TRBV2 combines with J gene TRBJ2-1; 8 nucleotides align to TRBD1. The CDR3 sequence is 16 residues long. CDR1 SNHLY and CDR2 FYNNEI come from the germline V gene. V shed 0 bases and J 7 bases; nucleotides not matched to a gene: 8. The CDR3 protein is CASSEALWTGNNEQFF. DNA of the CDR3: TGTGCCAGCAGTGAAGCGCTCTGGACAGGGAATAATGAGCAGTTCTTC.

The chain is built from TRBV5-1 and TRBJ2-1; 9 positions agree with TRBD2. The CDR3 is 13 amino acids. The J segment lost 12 bases and the V segment lost 3 bases, leaving 7 bases of the junction unmatched. Germline V lookup: CDR1 SGHRS, CDR2 YFSETQ. The CDR3, as DNA: TGCGCCAGCAGCTGGGAGAGACTAGCGGTGCAGTTCTTC. Protein sequence: CASSWERLAVQFF.

This chain joins TRBV2 and TRBJ1-5, with 8 bases identical to TRBD1. The CDR3 loop spans 15 amino acids. From germline, CDR1 is SNHLY and CDR2 FYNNEI. After removal of 6 bases from V and 2 bases from J, the junction contained 6 bases not matched to a gene. CDR3 region: CASSAMTGGNQPQHF. CDR3 DNA sequence: TGTGCCAGCAGCGCCATGACAGGGGGCAATCAGCCCCAGCATTTT.

The CDR3 loop is CASSQEGLAGGPYEQYF. In nucleotides, the CDR3 is TGTGCCAGCAGCCAAGAGGGACTAGCGGGAGGGCCCTACGAGCAGTACTTC. This sequence joins TRBV4-2 and TRBJ2-7; 16 nucleotides agree with TRBD2. The trim removed 0 bases at V and 2 bases at J, leaving 1 base unmatched. CDR1 and CDR2 from the germline V gene are LGHNA and YNFKEQ. The length of the CDR3 is 17 residues.

The chain combines TRBV7-6 with TRBJ1-2, with D hard to call. The CDR3 loop spans 14 amino acids. Trimming removed 0 bases from V and 5 bases from J, with 10 bases in between. Germline CDR1 is SGHVS and CDR2 is FNYEAQ. Here the CDR3 DNA reads TGTGCCAGCAGCTTAGCCCCCTCGGGTTATGGCTACACCTTC. This translates into CASSLAPSGYGYTF. Based on the CDR3 plus reference TRBV7-6 and TRBJ1-2, the full variable domain is GAGVSQSPRYKVTKRGQDVALRCDPISGHVSLYWYRQALGQGPEFLTYFNYEAQQDKSGLPNDRFSAERPEGSISTLTIQRTEQRDSAMYRCASSLAPSGYGYTFGSGTRLTVV.

V gene TRBV27 combines with J gene TRBJ2-1; 10 bases align to TRBD2. This CDR3 spans 16 amino acids. J was trimmed by 0 bases and V by 6 bases; bases with no gene match: 5. Germline CDR1 MNHEY, CDR2 SMNVEV (reference sequence). CDR3 amino acids: CASSRIAGGSYNEQFF. The CDR3 nucleotides read TGTGCCAGCAGCAGAATAGCGGGAGGCTCCTACAATGAGCAGTTCTTC.